This T cell receptor (beta chain) was found in a study of T-cell memory formation after mild COVID-19 (dated by TCRdb to about 2021). With regard to the full study: Most TCR sequence clusters were specific to one of the two donors. In two donors, T-cell clones that expanded and contracted after mild COVID-19 were tracked by sequencing TCRalpha and TCRbeta repertoires over time. Two young, previously healthy adult volunteers made up the cohort, one male and one female. Study-level results and caveats: Some responding clones were detected in pre-infection memory, suggesting pre-existing cross-reactive memory T cells joined the SARS-CoV-2 response. Balanced CD4/CD8 phenotypes were observed for clones contracting from day 15 to 85, whereas a bias towards CD4+ was observed for a second wave of clones expanding from day 15 to 37. The second-wave clones that peaked on day 37 were not confirmed to be SARS-CoV-2 specific. Contracting CD4+ clones appeared mostly in the CM and EM memory subsets, whereas CD8+ clones were enriched in EMRA. The study included only a couple of mild cases, and larger cohorts that include severe cases with pre-infection samples were judged to be necessary.

Reads for this sample came from an Illumina NovaSeq 6000. TCRalpha and TCRbeta cDNA libraries were constructed by 5'RACE with constant-segment primers, with sample barcodes and unique molecular identifiers being introduced. Trizol reagent was used to extract RNA from every sample. Library amplification was performed in two PCR steps, and a second sample barcode and Illumina TruSeq adapters were introduced in the second step. Libraries were sequenced on an Illumina NovaSeq with 2 x 150 bp paired-end reads. Turning to the authors' computational methods: Demultiplexing of reads and collapsing into UMI-guided consensus sequences were performed with migec v1.2.7. Using mixcr v2.1.11, the UMI consensuses were aligned to TRA and TRB V and J templates and assembled into clonotypes. Clonotypes were classified as expanded or contracted when called significant by both edgeR and NoisET, with noise models trained on biological replicates. For edgeR calls, the thresholds were a false discovery rate-adjusted p below 0.01 and a log2 fold-change of 1. As an exploratory analysis of dynamics, max-normalized trajectories of the 1000 most abundant clonotypes were examined by PCA with hierarchical clustering. Separately sequenced CD4+ and CD8+ repertoires were used to assign the CD4 or CD8 phenotype of responding clones. TCRdb reran the public reads through fastp at Q25 and MiXCR, keeping productive beta chains. A single entry per CDR3 protein holds the most common genes and DNA from its merged rows. These V and J calls derive from TCRdb rather than the authors' analysis. Here the sample has 300,000 to 350,000 distinct CDR3 sequences; 12% to 15% occur a single time. The ten top clones hold approximately 21% of the sample.

About this clonotype: No antigen is known for it. No per-base quality is available; no much larger clone lies one base away.

Ficoll-Paque density gradient centrifugation was the method used to isolate PBMCs. This sequence originates from a man aged 18 to 29 who had mild COVID-19 (a few samples of this study predate the infection). The sample titles of this study are shuffled in the database, so cell type and time point are left out; the donor was told from shared clones. Sequencing was performed on PBMCs or a T cell subset sorted from them (not recorded which).

This receptor carries the CDR3 CSVFEGTGELFF. The nucleotides read TGCAGCGTTTTTGAGGGCACCGGGGAGCTGTTTTTT. This sequence uses TRBV29-1 and TRBJ2-2; perhaps TRBD2 is the D gene, with 5 bases matching. The CDR3 goes from the cysteine to the phenylalanine over 12 residues. Of all the DNA, just the CDR3 is kept, 36 bases in frame from base 1. V and J are truncated by 5 bases and 4 bases respectively, leaving an intervening sequence of 8 bases. The germline V gene gives CDR1 as SQVTM and CDR2 as ANQGSEA.